The text below deals with one TCR beta chain. The sample comes from a study of T cell changes during pregnancy in multiple sclerosis. Sequenced by immunoSEQ multiplex PCR; TCRdb stores in-frame clones only, minus some. The sample contains approximately 60,000 clones, roughly nine tenths of which appear only once. CDR1 and CDR2 (germline): SGDLS, YYNGEE. V was pared by 5 bases and J by 4 bases, with 12 bases between. This CDR3 comprises 13 residues. The sequencing here drew on peripheral blood, taken before pregnancy. This receptor was obtained from a female donor with multiple sclerosis, enrolled in a pregnancy study. The chain carries TRBV9 and TRBJ1-2; D is ambiguous. This CDR3 reads CASSLIAFYGYTF. CDR3 nucleotide sequence: TGTGCCAGCAGTTTGATAGCTTTCTATGGCTACACCTTC.